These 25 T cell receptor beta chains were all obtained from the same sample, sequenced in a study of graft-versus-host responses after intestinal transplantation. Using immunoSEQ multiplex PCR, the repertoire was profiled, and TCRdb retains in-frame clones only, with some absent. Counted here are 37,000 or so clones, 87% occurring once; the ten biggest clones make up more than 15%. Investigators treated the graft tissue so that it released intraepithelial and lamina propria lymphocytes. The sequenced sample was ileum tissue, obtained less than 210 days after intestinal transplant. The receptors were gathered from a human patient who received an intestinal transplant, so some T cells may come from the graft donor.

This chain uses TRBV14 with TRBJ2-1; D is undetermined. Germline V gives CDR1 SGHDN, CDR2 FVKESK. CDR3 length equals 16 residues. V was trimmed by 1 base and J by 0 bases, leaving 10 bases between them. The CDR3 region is CASSQAAFSSYNEQFF. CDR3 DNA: TGTGCCAGCAGCCAAGCTGCATTTTCCTCCTACAATGAGCAGTTCTTC.

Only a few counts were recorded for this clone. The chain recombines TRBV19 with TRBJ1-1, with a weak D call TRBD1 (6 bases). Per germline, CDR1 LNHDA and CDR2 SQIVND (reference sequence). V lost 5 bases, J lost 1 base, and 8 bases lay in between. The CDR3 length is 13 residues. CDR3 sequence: CASSLDRNTEAFF. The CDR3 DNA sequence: TGTGCCAGTAGTTTGGACAGGAACACTGAAGCTTTCTTT. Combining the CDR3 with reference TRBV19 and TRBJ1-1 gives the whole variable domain DGGITQSPKYLFRKEGQNVTLSCEQNLNHDAMYWYRQDPGQGLRLIYYSQIVNDFQKGDIAEGYSVSREKKESFPLTVTSAQKNPTAFYLCASSLDRNTEAFFGQGTRLTVV.

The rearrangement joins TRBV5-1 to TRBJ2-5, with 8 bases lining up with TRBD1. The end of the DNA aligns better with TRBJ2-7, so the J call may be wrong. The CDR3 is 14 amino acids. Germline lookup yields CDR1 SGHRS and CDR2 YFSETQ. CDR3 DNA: TGCGCCAGCAGCTTGCTCGGGACAGGCTACGAGCAGTACTTC. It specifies CASSLLGTGYEQYF.

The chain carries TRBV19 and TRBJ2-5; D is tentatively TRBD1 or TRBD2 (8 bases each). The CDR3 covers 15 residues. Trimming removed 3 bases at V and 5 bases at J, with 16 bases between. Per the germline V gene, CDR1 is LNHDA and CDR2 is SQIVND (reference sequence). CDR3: CASSIRGGQVETQYF. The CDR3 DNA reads TGTGCCAGTAGTATTCGGGGGGGACAGGTGGAGACCCAGTACTTC.

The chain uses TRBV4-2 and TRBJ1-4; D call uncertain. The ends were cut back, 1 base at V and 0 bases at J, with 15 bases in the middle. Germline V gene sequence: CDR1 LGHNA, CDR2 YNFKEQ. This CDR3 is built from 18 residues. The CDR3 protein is CASSQVLGGDATNEKLFF. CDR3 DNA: TGTGCCAGCAGCCAAGTCTTGGGAGGAGATGCAACTAATGAAAAACTGTTTTTT.

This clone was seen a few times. In DNA, the CDR3 is TGTGCCAGTAGTATAGGTGGGGCGGCTAGCGGGGTGCAGTTCTTC. Its protein product is CASSIGGAASGVQFF. The rearrangement links TRBV19 to TRBJ2-1; TRBD2 matches at 9 bases. The CDR3 runs 15 residues. The germline CDR1 and CDR2 sequences are LNHDA and SQIVND (reference sequence). Unmatched junction bases numbered 10, after V lost 1 base and J lost 12 bases.

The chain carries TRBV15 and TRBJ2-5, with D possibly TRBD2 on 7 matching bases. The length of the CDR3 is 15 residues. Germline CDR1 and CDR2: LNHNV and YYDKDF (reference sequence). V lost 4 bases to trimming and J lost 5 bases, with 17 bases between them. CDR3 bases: TGTGCCACCAGCAAGGGAGGGGGGAGCAAGGAGACCCAGTACTTC. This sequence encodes CATSKGGGSKETQYF. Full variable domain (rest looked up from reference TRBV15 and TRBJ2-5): DAMVIQNPRYQVTQFGKPVTLSCSQTLNHNVMYWYQQKSSQAPKLLFHYYDKDFNNEADTPDNFQSRRPNTSFCFLDIRSPGLGDTAMYLCATSKGGGSKETQYFGPGTRLLVL.

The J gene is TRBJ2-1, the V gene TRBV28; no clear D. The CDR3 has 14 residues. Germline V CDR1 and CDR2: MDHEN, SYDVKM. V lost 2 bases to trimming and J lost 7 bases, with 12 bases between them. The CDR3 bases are TGTGCCAGCAGTTTAATGTCCCTGGGAAATGAGCAGTTCTTC. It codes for CASSLMSLGNEQFF. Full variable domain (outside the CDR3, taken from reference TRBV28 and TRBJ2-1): DVKVTQSSRYLVKRTGEKVFLECVQDMDHENMFWYRQDPGLGLRLIYFSYDVKMKEKGDIPEGYSVSREKKERFSLILESASTNQTSMYLCASSLMSLGNEQFFGPGTRLTVL.

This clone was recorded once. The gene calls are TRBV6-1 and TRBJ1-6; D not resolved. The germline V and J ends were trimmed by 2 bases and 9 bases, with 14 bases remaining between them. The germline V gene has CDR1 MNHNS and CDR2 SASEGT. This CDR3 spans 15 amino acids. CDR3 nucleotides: TGTGCCAGCAGTGAATCTATCCTCGTTACTTCACCCCTCCACTTT. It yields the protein CASSESILVTSPLHF.

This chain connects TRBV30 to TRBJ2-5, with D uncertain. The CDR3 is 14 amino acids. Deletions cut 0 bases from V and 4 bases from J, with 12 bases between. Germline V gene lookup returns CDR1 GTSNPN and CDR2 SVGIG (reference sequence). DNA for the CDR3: TGTGCCTGGAGTGTACTAAGGGTAGGAGAGACCCAGTACTTC. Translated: CAWSVLRVGETQYF.

The CDR3 sequence: CASSASVAYEQYF. CDR3 nucleotides: TGTGCCAGTAGTGCGAGCGTAGCCTACGAGCAGTACTTC. This sequence joins TRBV19 and TRBJ2-5; no firm D call. The tail of the sequence fits TRBJ2-7 better, so the J call may be wrong. CDR3 length equals 13 residues. The germline V gene has CDR1 LNHDA and CDR2 SQIVND (reference sequence).

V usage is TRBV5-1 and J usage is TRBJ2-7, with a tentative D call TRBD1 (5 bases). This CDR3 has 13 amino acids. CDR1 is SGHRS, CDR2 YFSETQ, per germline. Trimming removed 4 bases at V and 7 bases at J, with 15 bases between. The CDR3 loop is CASSLQGPWEQYF. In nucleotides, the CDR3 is TGCGCCAGCAGCCTGCAGGGCCCCTGGGAGCAGTACTTC.

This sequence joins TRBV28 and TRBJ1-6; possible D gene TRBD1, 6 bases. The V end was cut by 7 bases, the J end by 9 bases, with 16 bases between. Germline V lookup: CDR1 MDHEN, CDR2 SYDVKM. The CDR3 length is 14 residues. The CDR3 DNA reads TGTGCCAGCAACAGGGACGGTGGAAGTTCACCCCTCCACTTT. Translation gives CASNRDGGSSPLHF.

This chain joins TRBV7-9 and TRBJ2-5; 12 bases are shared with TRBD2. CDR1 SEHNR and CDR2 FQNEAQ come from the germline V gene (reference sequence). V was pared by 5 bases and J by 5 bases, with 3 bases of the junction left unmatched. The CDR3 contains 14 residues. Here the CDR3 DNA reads TGTGCCAGCAGCATCGGACTAGCGGGGGAGACCCAGTACTTC. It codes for CASSIGLAGETQYF.

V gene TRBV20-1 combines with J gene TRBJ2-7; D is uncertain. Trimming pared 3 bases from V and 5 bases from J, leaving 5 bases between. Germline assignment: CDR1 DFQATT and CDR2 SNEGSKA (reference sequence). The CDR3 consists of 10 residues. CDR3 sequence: CSASWDEQYF. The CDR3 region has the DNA TGCAGTGCTAGTTGGGACGAGCAGTACTTC.

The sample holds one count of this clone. The CDR3 here is CASRLLVEGGWGFSNQPQHF. As DNA, the CDR3 is TGTGCCAGCAGGCTCCTCGTGGAGGGCGGCTGGGGGTTCAGCAATCAGCCCCAGCATTTT. The rearrangement joins TRBV28 to TRBJ1-5, with D maybe TRBD1 (5 bases). The CDR3 is made up of 20 amino acids. The V gene lost 6 bases and the J gene lost 1 base, with 28 bases spanning the gap. CDR1 and CDR2 (germline): MDHEN, SYDVKM.

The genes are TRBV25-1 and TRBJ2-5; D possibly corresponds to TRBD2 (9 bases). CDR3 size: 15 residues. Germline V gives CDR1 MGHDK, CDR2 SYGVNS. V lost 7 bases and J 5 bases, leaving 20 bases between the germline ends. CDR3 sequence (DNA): TGTGCCAGCATACTCCAGGGGGCGGGAGGGGAGACCCAGTACTTC. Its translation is CASILQGAGGETQYF.

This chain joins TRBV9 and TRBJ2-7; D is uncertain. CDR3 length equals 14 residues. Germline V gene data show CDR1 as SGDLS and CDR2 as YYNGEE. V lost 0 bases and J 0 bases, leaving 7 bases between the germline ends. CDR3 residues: CASSVGAVSYEQYF. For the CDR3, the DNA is TGTGCCAGCAGCGTAGGGGCGGTCTCCTACGAGCAGTACTTC.

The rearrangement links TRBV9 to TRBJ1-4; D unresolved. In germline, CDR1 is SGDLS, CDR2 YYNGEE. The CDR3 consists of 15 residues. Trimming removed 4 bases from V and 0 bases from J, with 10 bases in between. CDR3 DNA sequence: TGTGCCAGCAGCCCAGACATGGCAACTAATGAAAAACTGTTTTTT. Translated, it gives CASSPDMATNEKLFF.

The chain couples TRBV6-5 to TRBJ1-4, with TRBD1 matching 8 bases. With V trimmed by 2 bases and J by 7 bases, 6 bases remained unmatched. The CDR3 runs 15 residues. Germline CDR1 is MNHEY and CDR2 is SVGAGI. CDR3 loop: CASSYGQGRSEKLFF. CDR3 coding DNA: TGTGCCAGCAGTTACGGACAGGGTCGAAGTGAAAAACTGTTTTTT.

The CDR3 here is CSVVGLAPLGTQYF. The CDR3 nucleotides are TGCAGCGTTGTAGGACTAGCGCCATTGGGGACCCAGTACTTC. This chain uses TRBV29-1 with TRBJ2-5, with TRBD2 matching 9 bases. CDR3 length equals 14 residues. CDR1 and CDR2 from the germline V gene are SQVTM and ANQGSEA. V lost 4 bases to trimming and J lost 7 bases; unmatched junction nucleotides: 10.

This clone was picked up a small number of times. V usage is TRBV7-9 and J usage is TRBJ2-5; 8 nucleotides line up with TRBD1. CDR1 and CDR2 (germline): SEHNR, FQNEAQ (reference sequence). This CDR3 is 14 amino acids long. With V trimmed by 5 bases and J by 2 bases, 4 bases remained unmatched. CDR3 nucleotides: TGTGCCAGCAGCGGTTGGGACAGGCAAGAGACCCAGTACTTC. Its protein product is CASSGWDRQETQYF.

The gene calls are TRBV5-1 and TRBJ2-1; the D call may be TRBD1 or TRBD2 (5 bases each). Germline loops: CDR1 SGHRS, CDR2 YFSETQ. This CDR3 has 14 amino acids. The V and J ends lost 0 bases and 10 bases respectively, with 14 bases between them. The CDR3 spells CASSLGDPGREQFF. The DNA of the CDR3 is TGCGCCAGCAGCTTGGGGGACCCCGGCCGGGAGCAGTTCTTC.

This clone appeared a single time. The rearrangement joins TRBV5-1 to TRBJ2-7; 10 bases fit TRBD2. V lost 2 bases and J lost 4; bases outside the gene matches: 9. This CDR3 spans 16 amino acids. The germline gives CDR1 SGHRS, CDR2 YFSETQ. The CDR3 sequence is CASSFGSGGAQYEQYF. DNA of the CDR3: TGCGCCAGCAGCTTCGGAAGCGGGGGGGCCCAATACGAGCAGTACTTC.

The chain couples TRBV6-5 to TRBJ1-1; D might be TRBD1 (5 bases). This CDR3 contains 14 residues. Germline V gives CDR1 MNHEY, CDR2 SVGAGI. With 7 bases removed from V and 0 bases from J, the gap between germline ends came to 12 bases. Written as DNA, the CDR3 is TGTGCCAGCAAGCGAGAGGGGCTGAACACTGAAGCTTTCTTT. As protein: CASKREGLNTEAFF.